This TCR beta chain was identified in a study of shared clonotypes between healthy human individuals. Overall study findings and caveats: The authors sampled blood alone, and tissue repertoires likely differ. Donors were few, which limited the genetic and exposure-history diversity represented.

Only Caucasian adults living in Nashville, Tennessee served as donors. The CDR3 is 13 residues long. V was shortened by 3 bases and J by 3 bases, with 5 bases between the two germline ends. Germline CDR1 and CDR2: LGHNA and YSLEER. As to this clone: Its antigen is still unknown.

Measured with immunoSEQ multiplex PCR; TCRdb has only the in-frame clones, and not every one. The sample has some 500,000 clones, 60% to 80% seen once. The V call is TRBV4-3, the J call TRBJ2-2; D ambiguous. This receptor was obtained from a middle-aged woman in good health. Some clones in this sample may be carry-over from other donors' samples. The sequenced sample consisted of PBMCs. CDR3 sequence reads: CASSQVHTGELFF. In DNA form, the CDR3 reads TGCGCCAGCAGCCAGGTGCACACCGGGGAGCTGTTTTTT.